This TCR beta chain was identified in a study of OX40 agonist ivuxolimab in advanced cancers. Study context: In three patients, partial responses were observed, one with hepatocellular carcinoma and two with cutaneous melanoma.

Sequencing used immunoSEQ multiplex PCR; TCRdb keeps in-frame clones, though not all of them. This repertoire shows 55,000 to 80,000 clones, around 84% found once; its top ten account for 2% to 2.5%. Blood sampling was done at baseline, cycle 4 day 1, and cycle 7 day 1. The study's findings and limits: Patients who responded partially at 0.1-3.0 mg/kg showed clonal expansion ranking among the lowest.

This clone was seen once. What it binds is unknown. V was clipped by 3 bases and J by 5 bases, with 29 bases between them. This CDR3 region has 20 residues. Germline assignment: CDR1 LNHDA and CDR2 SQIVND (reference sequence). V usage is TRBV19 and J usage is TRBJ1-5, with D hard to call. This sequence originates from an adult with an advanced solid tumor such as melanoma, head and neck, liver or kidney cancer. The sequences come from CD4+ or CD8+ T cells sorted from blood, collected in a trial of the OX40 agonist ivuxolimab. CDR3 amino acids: CASSIQGSPNLAPSYQPQHF. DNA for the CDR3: TGTGCCAGTAGTATCCAAGGATCTCCAAATCTAGCCCCGAGCTATCAGCCCCAGCATTTT.